The 17 T cell receptor beta chains below all came from one sample that was sequenced in a study of cytomegalovirus exposure and HLA in healthy donors. PCR primers comprised 60 Vbeta and 13 Jbeta primers. The method was immunoSEQ multiplex PCR; TCRdb's version includes in-frame clones alone and lacks a portion of them. The data contain over 150,000 clones, 77% of them singletons. Sequencing used PBMCs. The origin of the receptors is a woman aged 40-49 years in good health and CMV-seropositive.

CDR3 amino acids: CASSLPGTGTDEQYF. The CDR3 region has the DNA TGTGCCAGCAGCCTTCCCGGGACAGGGACGGACGAGCAGTACTTC. The rearrangement uses TRBV7-9 and TRBJ2-7; 9 nucleotides line up with TRBD1. This CDR3 has 15 amino acids. V lost 5 bases and J lost 5; bases outside the gene matches: 10. Germline CDR1 reads SEHNR; CDR2 reads FQNEAQ (reference sequence).

This clone has only a few counts. J is TRBJ1-2 and V is TRBV2; 7 bases are shared with TRBD1. The CDR3 is 14 residues long. J gave up 0 bases and V 3 bases, and 1 base lay outside the gene matches. The germline CDR1 and CDR2 sequences are SNHLY and FYNNEI. CDR3 bases: TGTGCCAGCAGTGAGACAGGGCCTAACTATGGCTACACCTTC. It codes for CASSETGPNYGYTF.

V and J are TRBV7-9 and TRBJ2-1, with D perhaps matching TRBD1 (5 bases). The CDR3 loop spans 14 amino acids. Trimming removed 1 base from V and 4 bases from J, with 8 bases in between. Germline lookup yields CDR1 SEHNR and CDR2 FQNEAQ (reference sequence). The CDR3 spells CASSLVQGYNEQFF. DNA of the CDR3: TGTGCCAGCAGCTTAGTTCAGGGATACAATGAGCAGTTCTTC.

For this clone: Distinct nucleotide sequences in the sample also encode this CDR3. In DNA form, the CDR3 reads TGTGCCAGCAGTAGACAGGGTAACTATGGCTACACCTTC. Translating it yields CASSRQGNYGYTF. The chain joins TRBV6-5 to TRBJ1-2; 7 bases align to TRBD1. The germline V gene has CDR1 MNHEY and CDR2 SVGAGI. This CDR3 contains 13 residues. V lost 5 bases to trimming and J lost 1 base; unmatched junction nucleotides: 1.

The V call is TRBV9, the J call TRBJ2-7, with D perhaps matching TRBD1 (5 bases). The CDR3 spans 16 residues. The V gene's germline CDR1 is SGDLS and CDR2 YYNGEE. The V end was cut by 4 bases, the J end by 2 bases, with 19 bases between. The CDR3 loop reads CASSPPIDQGAYEQYF. CDR3 bases: TGTGCCAGCAGCCCTCCAATCGACCAGGGCGCCTACGAGCAGTACTTC.

In its sample, this clone was seen a few times. The chain couples TRBV30 to TRBJ1-1; perhaps TRBD1 as D (5 bases). The V and J ends lost 6 bases and 6 bases respectively, with 11 bases between them. This CDR3 spans 11 amino acids. The germline V gene has CDR1 GTSNPN and CDR2 SVGIG (reference sequence). This chain's CDR3 is CACIRVPEAFF. The CDR3 nucleotides read TGTGCCTGCATCAGGGTTCCTGAAGCTTTCTTT.

V gene TRBV5-1 combines with J gene TRBJ2-6; 11 bases agree with TRBD2. This CDR3 contains 19 residues. V was pared by 1 base and J by 4 bases, with 10 bases of the junction left unmatched. Germline CDR1 reads SGHRS; CDR2 reads YFSETQ. The CDR3 DNA reads TGCGCCAGCAGCTTGACGAACCTAGCGGGAGGAGGCGGGGCCAACGTCCTGACTTTC. This translates into CASSLTNLAGGGGANVLTF.

The chain employs TRBV19 and TRBJ1-2; 8 nucleotides match TRBD1. J gave up 5 bases and V 6 bases, and 17 bases lay outside the gene matches. CDR1 LNHDA and CDR2 SQIVND come from the germline V gene (reference sequence). The CDR3 sequence is 17 residues long. The CDR3 nucleotides are TGTGCCAGTAGCCCCCGGACCCCAGGGGGCGCAGAGTATGGCTACACCTTC. Its translation: CASSPRTPGGAEYGYTF.

This chain links TRBV30 with TRBJ2-2; D is perhaps TRBD1 (6 bases). The V end was cut by 2 bases, the J end by 2 bases, with 15 bases between. The CDR3 totals 16 residues. The germline V gene encodes CDR1 GTSNPN and CDR2 SVGIG (reference sequence). The CDR3 coding sequence is TGTGCCTGGAGTTATACAGGGAGTCGAAACACCGGGGAGCTGTTTTTT. Protein: CAWSYTGSRNTGELFF.

The chain has TRBV7-2 and TRBJ2-7; 11 bases line up with TRBD2. V gave up 7 bases and J gave up 1 base; unmatched junction bases: 3. The CDR3 extends over 14 amino acids. Germline V gene data show CDR1 as SGHTA and CDR2 as FQGNSA. The CDR3, as DNA: TGTGCCAGCAAAACTAGCGGGGGTTCCTACGAGCAGTACTTC. It translates to CASKTSGGSYEQYF.

The V and J genes are TRBV5-6 and TRBJ1-2; D is unclear. Trimming stripped 2 bases from V and 4 bases from J, with 12 bases between. The V gene's germline CDR1 is SGHDT and CDR2 YYEEEE. CDR3 length: 14 amino acids. CDR3 nucleotides: TGTGCCAGCAGCTTCCTAGTTAGAGGCTATGGCTACACCTTC. Protein sequence: CASSFLVRGYGYTF.

The CDR3, as DNA: TGTGCCAGCAGCTATGACAGGACCTACGAGCAGTACTTC. Its translation is CASSYDRTYEQYF. The gene calls are TRBV5-4 and TRBJ2-7; perhaps TRBD1 as D (6 bases). Trimming took off 3 bases at V and 2 bases at J, with 9 bases between the two ends. The germline CDR1 and CDR2 sequences are SGHNT and YYREEE (reference sequence). The CDR3 runs 13 residues.

This chain uses TRBV14 with TRBJ1-2; D uncertain. This CDR3 is 13 amino acids long. V gave up 3 bases and J gave up 8 bases, with 13 bases separating them. The germline gives CDR1 SGHDN, CDR2 FVKESK. The CDR3: CASSQVETGGYTF. The CDR3 nucleotides read TGTGCCAGCAGCCAGGTTGAAACGGGGGGCTACACCTTC. Filled out from reference TRBV14 and TRBJ1-2, the complete variable domain reads EAGVTQFPSHSVIEKGQTVTLRCDPISGHDNLYWYRRVMGKEIKFLLHFVKESKQDESGMPNNRFLAERTGGTYSTLKVQPAELEDSGVYFCASSQVETGGYTFGSGTRLTVV.

This clone has just a few counts. This sequence joins TRBV7-8 and TRBJ2-2; D remains ambiguous. V lost 1 base and J lost 8, with 5 bases in between. Germline CDR1 reads SGHVS; CDR2 reads FQNEAQ. The CDR3 extends over 12 amino acids. The CDR3 reads CASSLEQGELFF. For the CDR3, the DNA is TGTGCCAGCAGCTTAGAACAGGGGGAGCTGTTTTTT.

The chain couples TRBV2 to TRBJ2-3; 10 bases match TRBD1. CDR3 length equals 14 residues. Germline V gene lookup returns CDR1 SNHLY and CDR2 FYNNEI. Trimming removed 8 bases from V and 4 bases from J; junction bases left unmatched: 6. The CDR3 DNA sequence: TGTGCCAGCTCGGACAGGGGGGAGCCAGATACGCAGTATTTT. This codes for CASSDRGEPDTQYF.

The rearrangement uses TRBV28 and TRBJ2-3; the D gene is possibly TRBD2 (5 bases). The CDR3 totals 16 residues. From germline, CDR1 is MDHEN and CDR2 SYDVKM. Trimming stripped 0 bases from V and 0 bases from J, with 10 bases between. DNA of the CDR3: TGTGCCAGCAGTTTATGGGGCGGGTCTAGCACAGATACGCAGTATTTT. Protein: CASSLWGGSSTDTQYF.

This clone was seen once. The gene calls are TRBV18 and TRBJ1-1; D gene ambiguous. This CDR3 has 14 amino acids. Germline assignment: CDR1 KGHSH and CDR2 LQKENI. V gave up 0 bases and J gave up 0 bases, with 5 bases separating them. CDR3 DNA: TGTGCCAGCTCACCACCCAGTCTGAACACTGAAGCTTTCTTT. Translated: CASSPPSLNTEAFF. Using reference TRBV18 and TRBJ1-1 for the parts outside the CDR3, the full variable domain is NAGVMQNPRHLVRRRGQEARLRCSPMKGHSHVYWYRQLPEEGLKFMVYLQKENIIDESGMPKERFSAEFPKEGPSILRIQQVVRGDSAAYFCASSPPSLNTEAFFGQGTRLTVV.